Presented here are 5 T cell receptor beta chains from one specimen sequenced in a study of blood T cell repertoires in COVID-19. Profiled with immunoSEQ multiplex PCR; TCRdb holds only in-frame clones, not every one. The sample gives 150,000 or so clones, 75% to 80% of which show up once; approximately 9% is in the top ten. Material: peripheral blood. Receptors originate from a woman between 50 and 59 years old with active or convalescent COVID-19.

The J gene is TRBJ2-7, the V gene TRBV6-2 or TRBV6-3, with 7 positions matching TRBD1. Per germline, CDR1 MNHEY and CDR2 SVGEGT. V lost 2 bases, J lost 5 bases, and 15 bases stayed unmatched. The length of the CDR3 is 17 residues. CDR3 nucleotides: TGTGCCAGCAGTTACCCGGACCAACAGGGGAATTTCGACGAGCAGTACTTC. This codes for CASSYPDQQGNFDEQYF.

Remarks on this clone: This same CDR3 is encoded by further DNA sequences in the sample. The gene calls are TRBV7-9 and TRBJ1-1; 10 positions agree with TRBD1. The junction had 4 bases not matched to a gene; V was cut back by 3 bases and J by 6 bases. Germline CDR1 and CDR2: SEHNR and FQNEAQ (reference sequence). CDR3 size: 14 residues. The CDR3: CASSFPGQGAEAFF. In DNA, the CDR3 is TGTGCCAGCAGCTTTCCAGGACAGGGGGCTGAAGCTTTCTTT.

The chain uses TRBV7-6 and TRBJ2-1; TRBD2 aligns across 10 bases. After removal of 5 bases from V and 9 bases from J, the junction contained 10 bases not matched to a gene. The CDR3 extends over 15 amino acids. Germline CDR1 and CDR2: SGHVS and FNYEAQ. The chain's CDR3 is CASSPFLAGGTEQFF. CDR3 bases: TGTGCCAGCAGCCCTTTTTTAGCGGGAGGTACTGAGCAGTTCTTC.

V is TRBV5-1 and J is TRBJ1-1; 8 bases agree with TRBD1. CDR3 length equals 15 residues. Germline values: CDR1 SGHRS, CDR2 YFSETQ. Trimming cost V 0 bases and J 4 bases; bases outside gene matches: 5. The CDR3 DNA reads as TGCGCCAGCAGCTTGGGGCAGGGGGCGGGCACTGAAGCTTTCTTT. It translates to CASSLGQGAGTEAFF.

The V call is TRBV5-8, the J call TRBJ1-2, with no clear D. This CDR3 comprises 14 residues. CDR1 is SGHTS, CDR2 YDEGEE, per germline. Deletions cut 0 bases from V and 6 bases from J, with 12 bases between. The CDR3 sequence: CASSLGAGYDGYTF. DNA for the CDR3: TGTGCCAGCAGCTTGGGTGCGGGGTATGATGGCTACACCTTC.